The next 12 T cell receptor beta chains were all read from a single sample in a study of control samples from healthy donors and cancer patients. Produced via immunoSEQ multiplex PCR; TCRdb's table is partial and in-frame only. The sample comprises roughly 200,000 clones, just under 95% of which are singletons, and roughly 1.6% rests with the top ten. Sequencing was performed on blood. Receptor source: a man aged 18 to 29 in good health.

This clone came up a few times. This rearrangement joins TRBV5-5 to TRBJ2-5; D is unresolved. Germline CDR1 reads SGHKS; CDR2 reads YYEKEE (reference sequence). The CDR3 has 13 amino acids. Trimming left V 1 base short and J 0 bases short, with 4 bases between. CDR3 sequence (DNA): TGTGCCAGCAGCTTGACAGACCAAGAGACCCAGTACTTC. It codes for CASSLTDQETQYF. The full variable domain, rest sourced from reference TRBV5-5 and TRBJ2-5, is DAGVTQSPTHLIKTRGQQVTLRCSPISGHKSVSWYQQVLGQGPQFIFQYYEKEERGRGNFPDRFSARQFPNYSSELNVNALLLGDSALYLCASSLTDQETQYFGPGTRLLVL.

Here the CDR3 DNA reads TGTGCCAGCAGTTACGCGGGTTTCCTCGAGCAGTACTTC. Its protein product is CASSYAGFLEQYF. V gene TRBV6-2 or TRBV6-3 combines with J gene TRBJ2-7; D perhaps matches TRBD2 (5 bases). V gave up 2 bases and J gave up 6 bases, with 11 bases separating them. CDR3 length: 13 residues. Germline CDR1 is MNHEY and CDR2 is SVGEGT.

Remarks on this clone: A junction boundary mismatches the germline segment, possibly from a read error. The chain has TRBV10-3 and TRBJ2-7; tentative D call: TRBD2 (5 bases). The CDR3 loop spans 14 amino acids. The germline V gene encodes CDR1 ENHRY and CDR2 SYGVKD. CDR3 DNA: TGTGCCATCAGCTCCGGCATCGCCGGTTGGGAGCAGTGCTTC. Translation gives CAISSGIAGWEQCF.

This clone was observed a few times. The V call is TRBV6-5, the J call TRBJ1-2; D possibly corresponds to TRBD1 (5 bases). This CDR3 region has 14 residues. The germline gives CDR1 MNHEY, CDR2 SVGAGI. The V end lost 6 bases, the J end lost 0 bases, and 11 bases lay between the germline ends. The CDR3 coding sequence is TGTGCCAGCAGGCGATTGGGGGCTAACTATGGCTACACCTTC. This sequence encodes CASRRLGANYGYTF.

This clone was recorded only once. V and J are TRBV18 and TRBJ2-6; D call uncertain. Germline-derived CDR1 and CDR2 are KGHSH and LQKENI. V shed 2 bases and J shed 1 base, with 6 bases lying between them. The CDR3 sequence is 15 residues long. DNA for the CDR3: TGTGCCAGCTCACCAGGAGTGTCTGGGGCCAACGTCCTGACTTTC. It yields the protein CASSPGVSGANVLTF. Combining the CDR3 with reference TRBV18 and TRBJ2-6 gives the whole variable domain NAGVMQNPRHLVRRRGQEARLRCSPMKGHSHVYWYRQLPEEGLKFMVYLQKENIIDESGMPKERFSAEFPKEGPSILRIQQVVRGDSAAYFCASSPGVSGANVLTFGAGSRLTVL.

This chain joins TRBV6-5 and TRBJ1-2, with 7 positions matching TRBD1. Germline lookup yields CDR1 MNHEY and CDR2 SVGAGI. This CDR3 is 13 amino acids long. The junction had 7 bases not matched to a gene; V was cut back by 7 bases and J by 5 bases. The CDR3 reads CASKEGAQYGYTF. DNA for the CDR3: TGTGCCAGCAAGGAGGGGGCACAATATGGCTACACCTTC.

V and J are TRBV6-5 and TRBJ2-1; the D gene is possibly TRBD1 (6 bases). In germline, CDR1 is MNHEY, CDR2 SVGAGI. CDR3 length equals 16 residues. The germline V and J ends were trimmed by 0 bases and 9 bases, with 18 bases remaining between them. DNA of the CDR3: TGTGCCAGCAGTTACTCGGGGGCCCGAGTCAGGTTTGAGCAGTTCTTC. Translation: CASSYSGARVRFEQFF.

The V and J genes are TRBV10-3 and TRBJ2-1, with D maybe TRBD2 (5 bases). V was shortened by 2 bases and J by 4 bases, with 15 bases between the two germline ends. CDR3 length equals 16 residues. Germline loops: CDR1 ENHRY, CDR2 SYGVKD. CDR3 nucleotide sequence: TGTGCCATCAGTGAGGGCGAGGGATTTGGGTACAATGAGCAGTTCTTC. Translated, it gives CAISEGEGFGYNEQFF.

The count of this clone is one. This sequence joins TRBV12-3 or TRBV12-4 and TRBJ2-7, with no clear D. V lost 6 bases and J lost 2, with 8 bases in between. This CDR3 has 12 residues. The CDR3 is CASSRSTYEQYF. CDR3 bases: TGTGCCAGCAGCCGGTCCACCTACGAGCAGTACTTC.

The sample holds a few counts of this clone. V is TRBV15 and J is TRBJ2-7; possible D gene TRBD2, 6 bases. V was clipped by 3 bases and J by 5 bases, with 14 bases between them. The CDR3 has 14 amino acids. CDR1 is LNHNV, CDR2 YYDKDF, per germline (reference sequence). The CDR3 bases are TGTGCCACCAGCAGGTTTAGGGACTTGGACGAGCAGTACTTC. Translating gives CATSRFRDLDEQYF.

The chain is built from TRBV7-6 and TRBJ1-6; TRBD1 aligns across 7 bases. Per the germline V gene, CDR1 is SGHVS and CDR2 is FNYEAQ. The CDR3 is 16 residues long. J was trimmed by 6 bases and V by 5 bases; bases with no gene match: 10. The CDR3 loop reads CASSQTAQGGNSPLHF. DNA for the CDR3: TGTGCCAGCAGCCAGACAGCCCAGGGGGGTAATTCACCCCTCCACTTT. Looking up the rest from reference TRBV7-6 and TRBJ1-6 gives the full variable domain: GAGVSQSPRYKVTKRGQDVALRCDPISGHVSLYWYRQALGQGPEFLTYFNYEAQQDKSGLPNDRFSAERPEGSISTLTIQRTEQRDSAMYRCASSQTAQGGNSPLHFGNGTRLTVT.

The chain couples TRBV24-1 to TRBJ2-3; 7 bases match TRBD1. V was pared by 9 bases and J by 4 bases, with 6 bases of the junction left unmatched. The CDR3 spans 13 residues. CDR1 KGHDR and CDR2 SFDVKD come from the germline V gene. For the CDR3, the DNA is TGTGCCACCGGTATCCAGGGGGCAGATACGCAGTATTTT. Translation gives CATGIQGADTQYF.